This TCR beta chain was sequenced in a study of regulatory T cells in long-lasting Graves disease. Study-level findings and limits: Persistent patients had more shared public clonotypes (around 2,500) than new patients (approximately 970).

This CDR3 comprises 11 residues. Between the trimmed V and J ends, which lost 6 bases and 4 bases, there was a span of 6 bases. Germline V gives CDR1 MDHEN, CDR2 SYDVKM. TCR beta libraries were built with iRepertoire HTBI primers and Arm-PCR of CDR3 regions. A single record per CDR3 protein comes from TCRdb applying MiXCR to the multiplex PCR reads. This sample has about 470,000 distinct CDR3 sequences; roughly 20% occur once, and the top ten carry 7% to 9.5%. The sample's time point: persistent/refractory GD, antithyroid drugs over 5 years with positive TRAb. PBMCs were the source of the RNA used for TCR sequencing. Graves' disease diagnosis followed American Thyroid Association guidelines. Of note for this clonotype: Antigen unknown.

The receptor comes from a female donor with Graves disease. The source material was peripheral blood mononuclear cells (PBMCs), sampled when the disease was refractory, from a patient treated with antithyroid drugs. The rearrangement uses TRBV28 and TRBJ2-5; D unclear. The CDR3 DNA reads TGTGCCAGCAGGAAGGGAGAGACCCAGTACTTC. Translation gives CASRKGETQYF.